Below, 18 T cell receptor beta chains from the same sample are listed, as sequenced in a study of T cells in Graves' hyperthyroidism and ophthalmopathy. Amplified TCR beta CDR3 regions derived from RNA transcripts. Primed by the HTBI set, a first-round RT-PCR was run on the TCR CDR3. TCRdb re-called the multiplex PCR reads with MiXCR, one entry per CDR3 protein. The sample records about 580,000 distinct CDR3 sequences, roughly 13% being singletons. The sample comprised blood. The receptors shown here come from a woman between 25 and 40 years old with Graves' hyperthyroidism that later progressed to Graves' ophthalmopathy.

The chain uses TRBV19 and TRBJ2-1, with 8 nucleotides matching TRBD2. In germline, CDR1 is LNHDA, CDR2 SQIVND (reference sequence). V shed 6 bases and J 8 bases; nucleotides not matched to a gene: 12. CDR3 length: 15 residues. The chain's CDR3 is CASSVSGSSADEQFF. The CDR3 region has the DNA TGTGCCAGTAGCGTCAGCGGGAGTTCAGCTGATGAGCAGTTCTTC.

This clonotype was seen more than once but under ten times. The rearrangement joins TRBV5-4 to TRBJ2-7, with 10 bases fitting TRBD1. The length of the CDR3 is 14 residues. Germline lookup yields CDR1 SGHNT and CDR2 YYREEE (reference sequence). Losses at the gene ends were 7 bases for V and 5 bases for J; bases not matched to a gene: 9. The CDR3 DNA sequence: TGTGCCAGCCGACCGGGACAGGGGAATAACGAGCAGTACTTC. It specifies CASRPGQGNNEQYF.

This clonotype has a handful of counts. V gene TRBV3-1 combines with J gene TRBJ1-4; D is perhaps TRBD1 (6 bases). CDR1 is LGHDT and CDR2 is YNNKEL in the germline V gene (reference sequence). With 0 bases removed from V and 8 bases from J, the gap between germline ends came to 13 bases. This CDR3 region has 15 residues. The CDR3 region has the DNA TGTGCCAGCAGCCAAGATTCGGGGACAAAGGAAAAACTGTTTTTT. Encoded protein: CASSQDSGTKEKLFF. Combining the CDR3 with reference TRBV3-1 and TRBJ1-4 gives the whole variable domain DTAVSQTPKYLVTQMGNDKSIKCEQNLGHDTMYWYKQDSKKFLKIMFSYNNKELIINETVPNRFSPKSPDKAHLNLHINSLELGDSAVYFCASSQDSGTKEKLFFGSGTQLSVL.

At least ten counts were recorded for this clonotype. The J gene is TRBJ1-4, the V gene TRBV11-3; 10 bases map to TRBD1. The J segment lost 8 bases and the V segment lost 3 bases, leaving 9 bases of the junction unmatched. The germline gives CDR1 SGHNT, CDR2 YENEEA. The CDR3 sequence is 16 residues long. CDR3 in amino acids: CASSFFGTGESEKLFF. The CDR3 DNA reads TGTGCCAGCAGCTTTTTCGGGACAGGGGAAAGCGAAAAACTGTTTTTT.

This clonotype was detected once. This rearrangement joins TRBV28 to TRBJ2-5; perhaps TRBD1 as D (5 bases). Trimming pared 3 bases from V and 4 bases from J, leaving 9 bases between. CDR1 is MDHEN and CDR2 is SYDVKM in the germline V gene. CDR3 length: 13 amino acids. DNA for the CDR3: TGTGCCAGCAGTTTGGGCAGGGTAGAGACCCAGTACTTC. Translation: CASSLGRVETQYF.

This clonotype has at least ten counts. CDR3: CASSPLSSDTQYF. In nucleotides, the CDR3 is TGTGCCAGCAGCCCGCTTAGTTCAGATACGCAGTATTTT. The V gene is TRBV5-4, the J gene TRBJ2-3, with no clear D. The CDR3 extends over 13 amino acids. Germline V gives CDR1 SGHNT, CDR2 YYREEE (reference sequence). V was pared by 4 bases and J by 4 bases, with 10 bases between.

J is TRBJ1-2 and V is TRBV28; 8 bases map to TRBD1. In germline, CDR1 is MDHEN, CDR2 SYDVKM. V lost 7 bases and J lost 2; bases outside the gene matches: 9. The CDR3 runs to 15 residues. The chain's CDR3 is CASKGRDRGNYGYTF. CDR3 DNA: TGTGCCAGCAAAGGGCGAGACAGGGGCAACTATGGCTACACCTTC.

This clonotype showed up many times. The rearrangement joins TRBV7-9 to TRBJ2-1; TRBD2 matches at 9 bases. Germline CDR1 is SEHNR and CDR2 is FQNEAQ (reference sequence). The trim removed 2 bases at V and 8 bases at J, leaving 4 bases unmatched. This CDR3 has 14 amino acids. CDR3 loop: CASSLLAGFDEQFF. The CDR3 coding sequence is TGTGCCAGCAGCTTACTAGCGGGATTCGATGAGCAGTTCTTC.

With regard to this clonotype: Given a much more abundant clone one base away, this may be a read error. The V and J genes are TRBV20-1 and TRBJ1-4, with 12 bases fitting TRBD1. V lost 4 bases and J lost 3; bases outside the gene matches: 6. The CDR3 covers 16 residues. CDR1 is DFQATT and CDR2 is SNEGSKA in the germline V gene (reference sequence). This chain's CDR3 is CSATRDRGLPNEKLFF. The CDR3 DNA reads TGCAGTGCTACCCGGGACAGGGGGCTACCTAATGAAAAACTGTTTTTT.

This clonotype came up a few times. This may come from a read error, since a much larger clone is one base off. This chain joins TRBV3-1 and TRBJ1-1; D not resolved. This CDR3 comprises 14 residues. Germline CDR1 is LGHDT and CDR2 is YNNKEL (reference sequence). The V end was cut by 1 base, the J end by 1 base, with 7 bases between. The CDR3 is CASSQAAGNTEAFF. For the CDR3, the DNA is TGTGCCAGCAGCCAAGCAGCAGGGAACACTGAAGCTTTCTTT. The full variable domain, completed using reference TRBV3-1 and TRBJ1-1, is DTAVSQTPKYLVTQMGNDKSIKCEQNLGHDTMYWYKQDSKKFLKIMFSYNNKELIINETVPNRFSPKSPDKAHLNLHINSLELGDSAVYFCASSQAAGNTEAFFGQGTRLTVV.

This clonotype was seen at least ten times. The rearrangement joins TRBV28 to TRBJ1-1, with D possibly being TRBD1 (6 bases). CDR1 is MDHEN, CDR2 SYDVKM, per germline. Deletions cut 4 bases from V and 1 base from J, with 13 bases between. This CDR3 is 15 amino acids long. The CDR3 coding sequence is TGTGCCAGCAGTTGGACGAGGGGGGCGAACACTGAAGCTTTCTTT. Protein: CASSWTRGANTEAFF.

In its sample, this clonotype was seen many times. CDR3 in amino acids: CASSVTGAYNEQFF. CDR3 sequence (DNA): TGTGCCAGCAGTGTGACAGGTGCCTACAATGAGCAGTTCTTC. The chain uses TRBV12-3 or TRBV12-4 and TRBJ2-1; D is possibly TRBD1 (6 bases). The CDR3 runs 14 residues. Trimming pared 5 bases from V and 2 bases from J, leaving 10 bases between.

The J gene is TRBJ2-7, the V gene TRBV27; 8 nucleotides line up with TRBD2. CDR3 size: 15 residues. The V gene's germline CDR1 is MNHEY and CDR2 SMNVEV (reference sequence). V was clipped by 7 bases and J by 0 bases; unmatched bases: 8. CDR3 bases: TGTGCCAGCAACTCACTAGCGGCGAGCTCCTACGAGCAGTACTTC. Encoded protein: CASNSLAASSYEQYF.

This clonotype was picked up many times. The rearrangement joins TRBV29-1 to TRBJ2-6; D is unclear. Germline CDR1 reads SQVTM; CDR2 reads ANQGSEA. Trimming took 4 bases from V and 0 from J, leaving 4 bases between them. This CDR3 is 13 amino acids long. CDR3 residues: CSVVSSGANVLTF. The CDR3 nucleotides are TGCAGCGTTGTAAGCTCTGGGGCCAACGTCCTGACTTTC.

The chain joins TRBV10-1 to TRBJ1-1; TRBD1 aligns across 8 bases. V gave up 11 bases and J gave up 1 base; unmatched junction bases: 9. The germline gives CDR1 WNHNN, CDR2 SYGVQD (reference sequence). CDR3 length: 14 amino acids. In nucleotides, the CDR3 is TGCGCCGGATTCCGGACAGGGCCGAACACTGAAGCTTTCTTT. Amino acids: CAGFRTGPNTEAFF.

At least ten counts were recorded for this clonotype. The chain employs TRBV7-9 and TRBJ1-6; D perhaps matches TRBD1 (6 bases). V was trimmed by 1 base and J by 0 bases, leaving 13 bases between them. Germline CDR1 and CDR2: SEHNR and FQNEAQ (reference sequence). CDR3 size: 18 residues. CDR3 coding DNA: TGTGCCAGCAGCTTAGGCTCCCTGGACAGCTCCTATAATTCACCCCTCCACTTT. Translated: CASSLGSLDSSYNSPLHF.

The V and J genes are TRBV6-4 and TRBJ1-1; unclear D gene. V lost 2 bases and J lost 1, with 8 bases in between. The CDR3 has 14 amino acids. Germline lookup yields CDR1 MRHNA and CDR2 SNTAGT. The CDR3 loop is CASSDTTENTEAFF. CDR3 nucleotides: TGTGCCAGCAGTGACACCACAGAGAACACTGAAGCTTTCTTT.

This clonotype was found a few times. The chain uses TRBV10-3 and TRBJ2-1, with TRBD2 matching over 10 bases. From germline, CDR1 is ENHRY and CDR2 SYGVKD. The V segment lost 3 bases and the J segment 2 bases; nucleotides outside the gene matches: 7. The CDR3 totals 17 residues. Written as DNA, the CDR3 is TGTGCCATCAGTGACGGAGCGGGAGGGGGCACCTACAATGAGCAGTTCTTC. The encoded protein is CAISDGAGGGTYNEQFF.